Shown below are 23 T cell receptor beta chains from a single sample sequenced in a study of T cell responses to AZD1222 COVID-19 vaccine. TCRdb's table, derived via immunoSEQ multiplex PCR, lists solely in-frame clones and lacks some. Seen here are 110,000 to 150,000 clones, approximately 92% observed once, and the top ten hold roughly 1.7%. The material sequenced was peripheral blood, taken on day 0 of AZD1222 vaccination. Every receptor here comes from an adult in good health.

The chain is built from TRBV4-2 and TRBJ2-2; 9 nucleotides line up with TRBD2. The CDR3 sequence is 14 residues long. In germline, CDR1 is LGHNA, CDR2 YNFKEQ. The V and J ends lost 8 bases and 6 bases, in that order; junction bases with no gene match: 7. This chain's CDR3 is CASFGAGGPGELFF. The CDR3 DNA reads TGTGCCAGCTTCGGAGCGGGGGGCCCCGGGGAGCTGTTTTTT.

The chain combines TRBV5-6 with TRBJ1-1; D perhaps matches TRBD1 (5 bases). CDR3 length equals 15 residues. V dropped 0 bases and J dropped 2 bases, with 11 bases sitting between them. Germline V gene lookup returns CDR1 SGHDT and CDR2 YYEEEE. DNA of the CDR3: TGTGCCAGCAGCTTGGGGTGGGACCTAAACACTGAAGCTTTCTTT. Translated, it gives CASSLGWDLNTEAFF.

CDR3 residues: CASSYTPTGYNEQFF. The CDR3 DNA is TGTGCCAGCAGCTACACACCGACAGGATACAATGAGCAGTTCTTC. The chain carries TRBV7-3 and TRBJ2-1; TRBD1 is a possible D gene (6 bases). Germline V CDR1 and CDR2: SGHTA, FQGTGA. The germline V and J ends were trimmed by 4 bases and 4 bases, with 14 bases remaining between them. The CDR3 is made up of 15 amino acids.

The rearrangement links TRBV27 to TRBJ2-1; TRBD2 agrees at 7 bases. Germline V lookup: CDR1 MNHEY, CDR2 SMNVEV (reference sequence). J gave up 7 bases and V 3 bases, and 18 bases lay outside the gene matches. CDR3 length equals 18 residues. The CDR3 DNA follows: TGTGCCAGCAGTTTTTCTCAACCGACTAGCCCTTACGGGAATGAGCAGTTCTTC. Translated: CASSFSQPTSPYGNEQFF.

This clone was recorded once. V and J are TRBV5-1 and TRBJ1-3; D possibly corresponds to TRBD1 (5 bases). V dropped 6 bases and J dropped 1 base, with 11 bases sitting between them. The germline V gene has CDR1 SGHRS and CDR2 YFSETQ. The CDR3 is 14 amino acids. This chain's CDR3 is CASTPGGSGNTIYF. The CDR3 nucleotides read TGCGCCAGCACCCCGGGGGGTTCTGGAAACACCATATATTTT.

This clone was seen more than once but under ten times. The genes are TRBV24-1 and TRBJ2-7; D not certain. Deletions cut 5 bases from V and 0 bases from J, with 13 bases between. From germline, CDR1 is KGHDR and CDR2 SFDVKD. The CDR3 runs 15 residues. The CDR3 DNA reads as TGTGCCACCAGTGTCGGTCCCTTGAGCTCCTACGAGCAGTACTTC. It specifies CATSVGPLSSYEQYF.

The genes are TRBV6-5 and TRBJ1-2, with 11 bases that match TRBD1. V shed 7 bases and J 8 bases; nucleotides not matched to a gene: 6. The germline V gene has CDR1 MNHEY and CDR2 SVGAGI. There are 13 residues in the CDR3. The CDR3 here is CASKTGTGGGYTF. The CDR3 coding sequence is TGTGCCAGCAAGACCGGGACAGGGGGAGGCTACACCTTC.

This clone has a single count. The CDR3 spells CASSPLAISTVEQPQHF. DNA of the CDR3: TGTGCCAGCAGCCCGCTAGCTATTTCGACCGTAGAACAGCCCCAGCATTTT. The chain is built from TRBV16 and TRBJ1-5, with D unclear. Germline CDR1 KGHSY, CDR2 FQNENV. The CDR3 runs to 17 residues. V was trimmed by 4 bases and J by 7 bases, leaving 23 bases between them.

V is TRBV7-6 and J is TRBJ1-4, with TRBD1 as a possible D gene (5 bases). This CDR3 contains 14 residues. Germline lookup yields CDR1 SGHVS and CDR2 FNYEAQ. The V gene lost 2 bases and the J gene lost 4 bases, with 8 bases spanning the gap. Here the CDR3 DNA reads TGTGCCAGCAGCTTACGGGGGAATAATGAAAAACTGTTTTTT. Translation gives CASSLRGNNEKLFF.

This chain joins TRBV19 and TRBJ1-2; possible D gene TRBD1, 5 bases. Germline V CDR1 and CDR2: LNHDA, SQIVND (reference sequence). The V gene lost 5 bases and the J gene lost 2 bases, with 15 bases spanning the gap. There are 15 residues in the CDR3. As DNA, the CDR3 is TGTGCCAGTAGTTGGTCCTCGCGGGGGAACTATGGCTACACCTTC. This encodes CASSWSSRGNYGYTF.

V usage is TRBV7-9 and J usage is TRBJ1-3; no definite D call. This CDR3 has 15 residues. From germline, CDR1 is SEHNR and CDR2 FQNEAQ (reference sequence). Between the trimmed V and J ends, which lost 2 bases and 0 bases, there was a span of 8 bases. CDR3 amino acids: CASSLRVNSGNTIYF. CDR3 coding DNA: TGTGCCAGCAGCTTACGGGTCAACTCTGGAAACACCATATATTTT. Full variable domain (outside the CDR3, taken from reference TRBV7-9 and TRBJ1-3): DTGVSQNPRHKITKRGQNVTFRCDPISEHNRLYWYRQTLGQGPEFLTYFQNEAQLEKSRLLSDRFSAERPKGSFSTLEIQRTEQGDSAMYLCASSLRVNSGNTIYFGEGSWLTVV.

V usage is TRBV2 and J usage is TRBJ2-2; maybe TRBD2 (6 bases). Trimming left V 2 bases short and J 1 base short, with 11 bases between. Germline V gene data show CDR1 as SNHLY and CDR2 as FYNNEI. This CDR3 region has 16 residues. CDR3 protein: CASSELGGGNTGELFF. As DNA, the CDR3 is TGTGCCAGCAGTGAATTGGGGGGAGGGAACACCGGGGAGCTGTTTTTT.

This chain links TRBV18 with TRBJ2-3; D may correspond to TRBD1 or TRBD2 (5 bases each). The CDR3 covers 15 residues. The V end was cut by 6 bases, the J end by 6 bases, with 19 bases between. The germline V gene encodes CDR1 KGHSH and CDR2 LQKENI. In DNA, the CDR3 is TGTGCCAGCTCTCCTCCGGGACCCCACCGGGATACGCAGTATTTT. The encoded protein is CASSPPGPHRDTQYF. The full variable domain, its missing parts supplied by reference TRBV18 and TRBJ2-3, is NAGVMQNPRHLVRRRGQEARLRCSPMKGHSHVYWYRQLPEEGLKFMVYLQKENIIDESGMPKERFSAEFPKEGPSILRIQQVVRGDSAAYFCASSPPGPHRDTQYFGPGTRLTVL.

J is TRBJ2-1 and V is TRBV7-8; TRBD2 matches 11 bases. The CDR3 has 16 residues. J lost 0 bases, V lost 4 bases, and 2 bases had no gene match. Per germline, CDR1 SGHVS and CDR2 FQNEAQ. The CDR3 region is CASSSTSGGSYNEQFF. The CDR3 nucleotides are TGTGCCAGCAGCTCAACTAGCGGGGGCTCCTACAATGAGCAGTTCTTC.

This chain uses TRBV2 with TRBJ2-3; TRBD2 matches 9 bases. Germline-derived CDR1 and CDR2 are SNHLY and FYNNEI. This CDR3 comprises 17 residues. J was trimmed by 1 base and V by 4 bases; bases with no gene match: 9. The CDR3 bases are TGTGCCAGCAGTGCGGCGGGGGGGCTTTTCGGCACAGATACGCAGTATTTT. Protein sequence: CASSAAGGLFGTDTQYF.

The V and J genes are TRBV11-2 and TRBJ1-1, with 9 bases that match TRBD1. Germline lookup yields CDR1 SGHAT and CDR2 FQNNGV. After removal of 1 base from V and 0 bases from J, the junction contained 6 bases not matched to a gene. This CDR3 has 17 residues. This chain's CDR3 is CASSLAPQGAMNTEAFF. Written as DNA, the CDR3 is TGTGCCAGCAGCTTAGCCCCACAGGGGGCCATGAACACTGAAGCTTTCTTT.

The chain uses TRBV5-4 and TRBJ2-7, with 15 positions matching TRBD2. Germline lookup yields CDR1 SGHNT and CDR2 YYREEE (reference sequence). The CDR3 sequence is 16 residues long. The junction had 4 bases not matched to a gene; V was cut back by 4 bases and J by 2 bases. The CDR3: CASSRGLAGGPYEQYF. CDR3 sequence (DNA): TGTGCCAGCAGCCGGGGACTAGCGGGGGGCCCCTACGAGCAGTACTTC. The entire variable domain, with the rest obtained from reference TRBV5-4 and TRBJ2-7, is as follows: ETGVTQSPTHLIKTRGQQVTLRCSSQSGHNTVSWYQQALGQGPQFIFQYYREEENGRGNFPPRFSGLQFPNYSSELNVNALELDDSALYLCASSRGLAGGPYEQYFGPGTRLTVT.

The rearrangement uses TRBV6-5 and TRBJ1-6; D unclear. V was trimmed by 8 bases and J by 3 bases, leaving 8 bases between them. The CDR3 has 13 amino acids. Germline loops: CDR1 MNHEY, CDR2 SVGAGI. The CDR3 loop reads CASGLGYNSPLHF. CDR3 DNA: TGTGCCAGCGGCCTGGGCTATAATTCACCCCTCCACTTT.

This chain links TRBV14 with TRBJ1-1; D remains ambiguous. V lost 4 bases and J 4 bases, leaving 10 bases between the germline ends. The CDR3 is 13 amino acids. Germline CDR1 is SGHDN and CDR2 is FVKESK. CDR3 coding DNA: TGTGCCAGCAGCCGCATTACGGGCACTGAAGCTTTCTTT. Translating it yields CASSRITGTEAFF.

The chain links TRBV5-6 to TRBJ1-6, with no clear D. CDR1 is SGHDT, CDR2 YYEEEE, per germline. Trimming removed 0 bases from V and 6 bases from J, with 4 bases in between. The CDR3 is 13 residues long. As DNA, the CDR3 is TGTGCCAGCAGCTTGGACAGTAATTCACCCCTCCACTTT. This encodes CASSLDSNSPLHF.

The chain has TRBV28 and TRBJ1-2, with D tentatively TRBD1 (6 bases). The CDR3 totals 13 residues. The V end was cut by 5 bases, the J end by 8 bases, with 15 bases between. Germline V gene lookup returns CDR1 MDHEN and CDR2 SYDVKM. Here the CDR3 reads CASSTGTTYGYTF. CDR3 in DNA: TGTGCCAGCAGTACCGGGACAACCTACGGCTACACCTTC.

This sequence joins TRBV11-2 and TRBJ2-5; 8 positions agree with TRBD1. V lost 5 bases to trimming and J lost 1 base; unmatched junction nucleotides: 9. This CDR3 is 16 amino acids long. CDR1 is SGHAT, CDR2 FQNNGV, per germline. CDR3 bases: TGTGCCAGCAGCCGTCGGACAGGGCAGGCCCAAGAGACCCAGTACTTC. This codes for CASSRRTGQAQETQYF.

J is TRBJ2-5 and V is TRBV6-5; 7 bases match TRBD1. V lost 6 bases, J lost 2 bases, and 9 bases stayed unmatched. CDR1 and CDR2 from the germline V gene are MNHEY and SVGAGI. This CDR3 contains 15 residues. CDR3 nucleotides: TGTGCCAGCAGGGGGACAGCGGCTCGTCAAGAGACCCAGTACTTC. Residues: CASRGTAARQETQYF.